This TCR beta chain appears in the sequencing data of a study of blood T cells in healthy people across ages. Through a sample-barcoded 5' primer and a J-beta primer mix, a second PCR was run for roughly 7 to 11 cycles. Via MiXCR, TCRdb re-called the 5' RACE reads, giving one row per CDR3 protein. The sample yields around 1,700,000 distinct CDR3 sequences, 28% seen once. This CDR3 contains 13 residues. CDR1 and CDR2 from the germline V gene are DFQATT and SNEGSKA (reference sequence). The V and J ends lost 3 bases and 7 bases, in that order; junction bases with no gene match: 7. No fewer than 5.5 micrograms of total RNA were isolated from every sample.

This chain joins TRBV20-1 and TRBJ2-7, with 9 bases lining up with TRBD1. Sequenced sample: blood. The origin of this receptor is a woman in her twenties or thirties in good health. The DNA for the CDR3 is TGCAGTGCTAGTATACAGGGGGCTGATGAGCAGTACTTC. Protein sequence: CSASIQGADEQYF.